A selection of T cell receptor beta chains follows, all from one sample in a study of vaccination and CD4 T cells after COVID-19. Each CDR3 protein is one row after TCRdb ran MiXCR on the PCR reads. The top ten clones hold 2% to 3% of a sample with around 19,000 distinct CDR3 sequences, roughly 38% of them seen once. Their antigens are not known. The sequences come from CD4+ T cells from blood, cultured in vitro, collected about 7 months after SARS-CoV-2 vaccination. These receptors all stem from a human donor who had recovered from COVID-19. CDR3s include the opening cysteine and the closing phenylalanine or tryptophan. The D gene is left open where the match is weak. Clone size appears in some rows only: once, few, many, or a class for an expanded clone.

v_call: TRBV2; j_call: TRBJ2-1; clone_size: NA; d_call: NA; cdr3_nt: TGTGCCAGCACATTGGAGGTTGAGCAGTTCTTC; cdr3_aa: CASTLEVEQFF
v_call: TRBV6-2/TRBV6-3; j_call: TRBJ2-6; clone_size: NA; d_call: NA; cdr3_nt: TGTGCCAGCAGTTCTCACTCCAGGGTCAATTCGGGGGCCAACGTCCTGACTTTC; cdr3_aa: CASSSHSRVNSGANVLTF
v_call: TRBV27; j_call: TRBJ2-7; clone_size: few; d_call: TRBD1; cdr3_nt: TGTGCCAGCAGTTTCGGGACAGGGGGCTACGAGCAGTACTTC; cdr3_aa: CASSFGTGGYEQYF
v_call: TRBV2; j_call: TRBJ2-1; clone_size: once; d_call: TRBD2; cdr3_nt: TGTGCCAGCAGTGCGCTGGGCTTAAAGACTAGCGGTGACAATGAGCAGTTCTTC; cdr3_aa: CASSALGLKTSGDNEQFF
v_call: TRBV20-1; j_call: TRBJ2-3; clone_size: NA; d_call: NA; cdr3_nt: TGCAGTGCTAGGGCAGTAGGACGTTTGACTAGTTTGCCAGATACGCAGTATTTT; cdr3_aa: CSARAVGRLTSLPDTQYF
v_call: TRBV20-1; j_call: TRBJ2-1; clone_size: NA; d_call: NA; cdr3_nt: TGCAGTGCTAGAGGAGGGGGAGTGGTGAATGAGCAGTTCTTC; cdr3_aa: CSARGGGVVNEQFF
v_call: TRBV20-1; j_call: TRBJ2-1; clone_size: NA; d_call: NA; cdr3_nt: TGCAGTGCTAGTTTTACGGGGGCGAAGCAGTTCTTC; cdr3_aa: CSASFTGAKQFF
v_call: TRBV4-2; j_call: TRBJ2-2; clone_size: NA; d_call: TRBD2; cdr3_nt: TGTGCCAGCAGCCGATGGACTAGCGGGAGGGGAATCGGGGAGCTGTTTTTT; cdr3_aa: CASSRWTSGRGIGELFF
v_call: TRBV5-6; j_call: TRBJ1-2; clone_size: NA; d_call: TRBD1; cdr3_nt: TGTGCCAGCAGCTTGGCCGGGGGACAGGGAGGTAACTATGGCTACACCTTC; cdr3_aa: CASSLAGGQGGNYGYTF
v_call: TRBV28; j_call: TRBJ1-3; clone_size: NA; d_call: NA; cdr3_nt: TGTGCCAGCAGAGACGCCCTTGGAAACACCATATATTTT; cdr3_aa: CASRDALGNTIYF
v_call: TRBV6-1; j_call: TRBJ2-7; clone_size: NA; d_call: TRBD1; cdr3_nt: TGTGCCAGCAAACAACAGGGGGCGGGGGTACCGTACTTC; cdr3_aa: CASKQQGAGVPYF
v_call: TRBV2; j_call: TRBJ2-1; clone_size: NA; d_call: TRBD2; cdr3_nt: TGTGCCAGCAGTGATGGACTCGGACTAGCGGGATGGCAGTTCTTC; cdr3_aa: CASSDGLGLAGWQFF
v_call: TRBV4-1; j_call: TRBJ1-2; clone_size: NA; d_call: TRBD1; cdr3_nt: TGCGCCAGCAGCCAACCGGGACAGACCTATGGCTACACCTTC; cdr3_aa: CASSQPGQTYGYTF
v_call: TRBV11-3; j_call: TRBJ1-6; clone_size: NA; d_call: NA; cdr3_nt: TGTGCCAGCAGCTTAGCCCGGGATTCACCCCTCCACTTT; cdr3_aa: CASSLARDSPLHF
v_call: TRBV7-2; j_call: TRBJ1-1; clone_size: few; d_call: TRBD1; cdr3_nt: TGTGCCAGCAGCCCCAGGACAGGGCTTATCACTGAAGCTTTCTTT; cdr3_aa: CASSPRTGLITEAFF
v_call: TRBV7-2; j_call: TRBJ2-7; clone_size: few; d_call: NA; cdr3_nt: TGTGCCAGCAGCTTATTCGGGACATCCTACGAGCAGTACTTC; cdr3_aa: CASSLFGTSYEQYF